Listed here are 24 T cell receptor beta chains from one sample, sequenced in a study of spatial heterogeneity in lung cancer (dated by TCRdb to between 2019 and 2020). The library was generated by 5' RACE. Sequencing was performed on a NextSeq 500. Using fastp at Q25 and MiXCR, TCRdb reprocessed the public reads and kept productive beta chains. Identical CDR3 proteins give one entry, which carries the most common genes and DNA. In this sample the table shows about 7,200 distinct CDR3 sequences, about 10% of which occur a single time. The leading ten clones occupy roughly a tenth of the sample. No antigen has been identified for these receptors. The time point tag for this specimen amounts to: sample taken at primary tumor resection. Study-wide conclusions, independent of this receptor: The number of expanded intratumoral alpha and beta TCRs correlated with the tumor nonsynonymous mutation count.

The sequencing used lung tumor tissue, collected at surgery. Every receptor here comes from a female donor with early-stage non-small cell lung cancer.

This clonotype is deemed medium-sized. The chain links TRBV5-1 to TRBJ1-6; unclear D gene. This CDR3 spans 15 amino acids. Germline-derived CDR1 and CDR2 are SGHRS and YFSETQ. Trimming shortened V by 0 bases and J by 1 base, and 5 bases separated the two germline ends. CDR3 loop: CASSLEGSYNSPLHF. Written as DNA, the CDR3 is TGCGCCAGCAGCTTGGAGGGTTCCTATAATTCACCCCTCCACTTT.

This clonotype was observed at least ten times. The rearrangement joins TRBV7-6 to TRBJ1-2; 8 bases map to TRBD1. The J segment lost 4 bases and the V segment lost 3 bases, leaving 4 bases of the junction unmatched. The CDR3 runs 14 residues. Germline assignment: CDR1 SGHVS and CDR2 FNYEAQ. The CDR3 spells CASSLQGAGYGYTF. CDR3 sequence (DNA): TGTGCCAGCAGCTTGCAGGGGGCAGGCTATGGCTACACCTTC.

A remark on this clonotype: Being one base from a much bigger clone, this may be a read error. The rearrangement joins TRBV7-2 to TRBJ2-1; a weak D match, TRBD2 (5 bases). V lost 5 bases and J lost 8, with 19 bases in between. In germline, CDR1 is SGHTA, CDR2 FQGNSA. The CDR3 sequence is 15 residues long. The CDR3 bases are TGTGCCAGCAGCCCGCGAACGGGCGGGTTCGATGAGCAGTTCTTC. Translated: CASSPRTGGFDEQFF.

Points on this clonotype: This may stem from a read error, because a much larger clone lies one nucleotide away. The rearrangement links TRBV5-5 to TRBJ1-1; D not resolved. CDR3 size: 14 residues. Trimming removed 1 base from V and 3 bases from J, with 10 bases in between. Germline-derived CDR1 and CDR2 are SGHKS and YYEKEE (reference sequence). CDR3 amino acids: CASSLQNMYTEAFF. CDR3 sequence (DNA): TGTGCCAGCAGCTTGCAGAACATGTACACTGAAGCTTTCTTT.

On this clonotype: The CDR3 carries no conserved terminal phenylalanine or tryptophan, so it likely arises from a read error. The V and J genes are TRBV19 and TRBJ1-6, with unresolved D. Germline assignment: CDR1 LNHDA and CDR2 SQIVND (reference sequence). Trimming removed 1 base at V and 15 bases at J, with 13 bases between. This CDR3 has 13 amino acids. The CDR3 nucleotides read TGTGCCAGTAGTATAGTGGGCGCGTCAGACCTCCACCTT. Its translation is CASSIVGASDLHL.

This clonotype is deemed medium-sized. The chain employs TRBV7-2 and TRBJ2-1; D is uncertain. Trimming left V 1 base short and J 4 bases short, with 11 bases between. The V gene's germline CDR1 is SGHTA and CDR2 FQGNSA. The CDR3 runs to 15 residues. CDR3 nucleotides: TGTGCCAGCAGCTTAGGGCTCAGTGAATACAATGAGCAGTTCTTC. Residues: CASSLGLSEYNEQFF.

The chain uses TRBV20-1 and TRBJ1-3; TRBD1 is a possible D gene (6 bases). Trimming removed 3 bases at V and 1 base at J, with 13 bases between. This CDR3 is 15 amino acids long. The germline V gene encodes CDR1 DFQATT and CDR2 SNEGSKA (reference sequence). The CDR3 DNA reads as TGCAGTGCTAGTGCTACAGGGTTTTCTGGAAACACCATATATTTT. This codes for CSASATGFSGNTIYF.

This chain joins TRBV20-1 and TRBJ2-4, with 9 bases matching TRBD1. Per the germline V gene, CDR1 is DFQATT and CDR2 is SNEGSKA (reference sequence). Trimming removed 0 bases from V and 9 bases from J; junction bases left unmatched: 6. The CDR3 runs to 14 residues. The CDR3, as DNA: TGCAGTGCTAGAGATGACAGGGGGTACGGCATTCAGTACTTC. Its protein product is CSARDDRGYGIQYF.

This rearrangement joins TRBV7-3 to TRBJ1-2; TRBD1 agrees at 7 bases. Germline V gene sequence: CDR1 SGHTA, CDR2 FQGTGA. The CDR3 contains 16 residues. V lost 5 bases to trimming and J lost 5 bases; unmatched junction nucleotides: 14. The CDR3 sequence is CASSPQYRGLEYGYTF. CDR3 DNA sequence: TGTGCCAGCAGCCCCCAGTACAGGGGCCTTGAATATGGCTACACCTTC.

V is TRBV20-1 and J is TRBJ2-7; tentatively, D is TRBD1 (6 bases). V lost 5 bases and J lost 4, with 18 bases in between. CDR3 length equals 14 residues. From germline, CDR1 is DFQATT and CDR2 SNEGSKA (reference sequence). The DNA of the CDR3 is TGCAGTGCTCAAGACACCAGGGGTATTTACGAGCAGTACTTC. It codes for CSAQDTRGIYEQYF.

On this clonotype: A junction end diverges from the germline sequence, so it may reflect a read error. The chain carries TRBV3-1 and TRBJ1-1; D is possibly TRBD1 (5 bases). Germline V gives CDR1 LGHDT, CDR2 YNNKEL (reference sequence). This CDR3 comprises 15 residues. The DNA for the CDR3 is TGTGCCAGCAGCCAAACTGGGACGGTCAACACTGAAGTTTTCTTT. The encoded protein is CASSQTGTVNTEVFF.

The sample holds many counts of this clonotype. CDR3 DNA: TGCAGTGCTAGTGGACAGATCTATGGCTACACCTTC. Its translation is CSASGQIYGYTF. This rearrangement joins TRBV20-1 to TRBJ1-2; the D gene is possibly TRBD1 (6 bases). Deletions cut 3 bases from V and 4 bases from J, with 9 bases between. This CDR3 comprises 12 residues. In germline, CDR1 is DFQATT, CDR2 SNEGSKA (reference sequence).

The rearrangement links TRBV10-3 to TRBJ2-5, with 9 bases identical to TRBD1. The CDR3 runs 15 residues. Germline loops: CDR1 ENHRY, CDR2 SYGVKD. V was pared by 3 bases and J by 7 bases, with 9 bases of the junction left unmatched. The CDR3 bases are TGTGCCATCAGTGAAGCCGGACAGGGGACACCGACCCAGTACTTC. Translating gives CAISEAGQGTPTQYF.

This clonotype was picked up a small number of times. The chain joins TRBV5-1 to TRBJ2-7; 9 bases are shared with TRBD1. Germline values: CDR1 SGHRS, CDR2 YFSETQ. With V trimmed by 4 bases and J by 2 bases, 13 bases remained unmatched. The CDR3 totals 17 residues. The CDR3 spells CASSQGQGAAKAYEQYF. The CDR3 DNA is TGCGCCAGCAGCCAGGGACAGGGTGCGGCAAAGGCCTACGAGCAGTACTTC.

This clonotype was counted between two and nine times. The chain employs TRBV11-2 and TRBJ2-1; 8 bases match TRBD2. This CDR3 comprises 14 residues. V dropped 7 bases and J dropped 4; count of bases not matched to a gene: 6. CDR1 and CDR2 (germline): SGHAT, FQNNGV. The CDR3 protein is CASNTGTRYNEQFF. CDR3 DNA sequence: TGTGCCAGCAACACCGGGACTAGATACAATGAGCAGTTCTTC.

This clonotype was recorded many times. The V call is TRBV12-3 or TRBV12-4, the J call TRBJ1-5, with a weak D call TRBD1 (6 bases). The CDR3 has 12 amino acids. The ends were cut back, 5 bases at V and 5 bases at J, with 7 bases in the middle. The DNA for the CDR3 is TGTGCCAGCAGTCACAGGGATCAGCCCCAGCATTTT. It is translated as CASSHRDQPQHF.

This clonotype is classed as medium-sized. This chain links TRBV6-5 with TRBJ1-6, with a possible D match to TRBD1 (6 bases). The V end was cut by 5 bases, the J end by 7 bases, with 18 bases between. The CDR3 covers 16 residues. Germline CDR1 reads MNHEY; CDR2 reads SVGAGI. Here the CDR3 reads CASSPPGTGSNSPLHF. In nucleotides, the CDR3 is TGTGCCAGCAGTCCTCCGGGAACAGGGAGCAATTCACCCCTCCACTTT.

V usage is TRBV7-9 and J usage is TRBJ1-3; TRBD1 agrees at 7 bases. Germline CDR1 SEHNR, CDR2 FQNEAQ (reference sequence). The CDR3 consists of 13 residues. The V segment lost 4 bases and the J segment 8 bases; nucleotides outside the gene matches: 5. CDR3 nucleotides: TGTGCCAGCAGCTCACAGGGGTTAGACACCATATATTTT. This sequence encodes CASSSQGLDTIYF.

The sample holds a few counts of this clonotype. The rearrangement links TRBV15 to TRBJ2-1, with D hard to call. Germline loops: CDR1 LNHNV, CDR2 YYDKDF (reference sequence). This CDR3 is 12 amino acids long. Trimming removed 3 bases from V and 8 bases from J, with 8 bases in between. The CDR3 coding sequence is TGTGCCACCAGCAGCCCCCTTTATGAGCAGTTCTTC. This sequence encodes CATSSPLYEQFF.

By frequency in the sample, this clonotype is medium-sized (0.01 to 0.1%). The chain recombines TRBV15 with TRBJ1-1; D might be TRBD1 (5 bases). The CDR3 loop spans 15 amino acids. V lost 0 bases to trimming and J lost 4 bases, with 12 bases between them. Germline CDR1 LNHNV, CDR2 YYDKDF (reference sequence). CDR3 in DNA: TGTGCCACCAGCAGAGATAGGGGAAGGGGCACTGAAGCTTTCTTT. Encoded protein: CATSRDRGRGTEAFF. Using reference TRBV15 and TRBJ1-1 for the parts outside the CDR3, the full variable domain is DAMVIQNPRYQVTQFGKPVTLSCSQTLNHNVMYWYQQKSSQAPKLLFHYYDKDFNNEADTPDNFQSRRPNTSFCFLDIRSPGLGDTAMYLCATSRDRGRGTEAFFGQGTRLTVV.

This chain connects TRBV10-3 to TRBJ2-2; possibly TRBD1 or TRBD2 for D (5 bases each). Germline-derived CDR1 and CDR2 are ENHRY and SYGVKD. The length of the CDR3 is 12 residues. Trimming took 8 bases from V and 3 from J, leaving 7 bases between them. The CDR3 protein is CAIGGYTGELFF. In DNA, the CDR3 is TGTGCCATCGGGGGTTACACCGGGGAGCTGTTTTTT.

The chain combines TRBV7-9 with TRBJ2-4; D is uncertain. Germline V gene data show CDR1 as SEHNR and CDR2 as FQNEAQ (reference sequence). V dropped 5 bases and J dropped 6 bases, with 11 bases sitting between them. The CDR3 is 13 residues long. The CDR3 here is CASSPASLNIQYF. CDR3 sequence (DNA): TGTGCCAGCAGCCCAGCGTCCCTAAACATTCAGTACTTC.

The DNA for the CDR3 is TGCGCCAGCAGCAGCTGGGGACAGGAGGCGAATGAAAAACTGTTTTTT. It yields the protein CASSSWGQEANEKLFF. The J gene is TRBJ1-4, the V gene TRBV4-1; 8 nucleotides agree with TRBD1. The CDR3 has 16 residues. V was clipped by 5 bases and J by 5 bases; unmatched bases: 10. CDR1 is MGHRA, CDR2 YSYEKL, per germline.

The genes are TRBV12-3 or TRBV12-4 and TRBJ2-7, with D possibly being TRBD2 (5 bases). V was shortened by 5 bases and J by 3 bases, with 17 bases between the two germline ends. The CDR3 sequence is 15 residues long. The CDR3 nucleotides read TGTGCCAGCAGTCCACCGGGAAGGCCAAACTACGAGCAGTACTTC. Its protein is CASSPPGRPNYEQYF.